This TCR beta chain was recovered during a study of cytomegalovirus exposure and HLA in healthy donors. This clone was found once. CDR3 length: 12 residues. The germline V gene encodes CDR1 MDHEN and CDR2 SYDVKM. The V and J ends lost 7 bases and 5 bases, in that order; junction bases with no gene match: 4. With 60 Vbeta and 13 Jbeta primers, the PCR was carried out. Clones were read by immunoSEQ multiplex PCR, and TCRdb kept only the in-frame ones, dropping some. There are about 110,000 clones in the sample; more than 65% occur only once, and 4.2% lies in the top ten. The chain joins TRBV28 to TRBJ2-7; 8 nucleotides align to TRBD2. This receptor was taken from a male donor in good health and CMV-seronegative. Sequenced: PBMCs. As DNA, the CDR3 is TGTGCCAGCACTAGCGGGCCTAACGAGCAGTACTTC. Translated: CASTSGPNEQYF. The whole variable domain, remainder taken from reference TRBV28 and TRBJ2-7, is DVKVTQSSRYLVKRTGEKVFLECVQDMDHENMFWYRQDPGLGLRLIYFSYDVKMKEKGDIPEGYSVSREKKERFSLILESASTNQTSMYLCASTSGPNEQYFGPGTRLTVT.